Each of the 16 T cell receptor beta chains below was sequenced from the same sample in a study of cytomegalovirus exposure and HLA in healthy donors. The primer mix had 60 Vbeta and 13 Jbeta primers. TCRdb keeps only in-frame clones here, not all; method: immunoSEQ multiplex PCR. The sample consists of about 200,000 clones, more than 85% of them appearing once. The sample taken for sequencing was PBMCs. Source of these receptors: a woman younger than 35 in good health and CMV-seronegative.

This clone occurred once. The chain has TRBV7-9 and TRBJ2-7; D is uncertain. The length of the CDR3 is 14 residues. Trimming pared 4 bases from V and 4 bases from J, leaving 14 bases between. The germline gives CDR1 SEHNR, CDR2 FQNEAQ (reference sequence). The DNA of the CDR3 is TGTGCCAGCAGCTCGTACCCCAACTCGTACGAGCAGTACTTC. Amino acid sequence: CASSSYPNSYEQYF.

The chain's CDR3 is CASSDNGNYGYTF. CDR3 bases: TGTGCCAGCAGTGACAACGGTAACTATGGCTACACCTTC. The chain combines TRBV6-1 with TRBJ1-2; unclear D gene. Germline V gene lookup returns CDR1 MNHNS and CDR2 SASEGT. V dropped 3 bases and J dropped 1 base, with 6 bases sitting between them. The CDR3 has 13 amino acids.

The gene calls are TRBV7-9 and TRBJ2-5, with D maybe TRBD2 (5 bases). Germline CDR1 SEHNR, CDR2 FQNEAQ (reference sequence). The CDR3 extends over 17 amino acids. Trimming took 2 bases from V and 4 from J, leaving 20 bases between them. CDR3 sequence reads: CASSLKRIATLRETQYF. The CDR3, as DNA: TGTGCCAGCAGCTTAAAGAGGATAGCGACTCTCCGAGAGACCCAGTACTTC. The full variable domain, in which reference TRBV7-9 and TRBJ2-5 provide the parts outside the CDR3, is DTGVSQNPRHKITKRGQNVTFRCDPISEHNRLYWYRQTLGQGPEFLTYFQNEAQLEKSRLLSDRFSAERPKGSFSTLEIQRTEQGDSAMYLCASSLKRIATLRETQYFGPGTRLLVL.

As DNA, the CDR3 is TGCGCCAGCAGCTTGGAACCGGGGACTTCCTACGAGCAGTACTTC. Protein sequence: CASSLEPGTSYEQYF. This sequence joins TRBV5-1 and TRBJ2-7; tentatively, D is TRBD2 (6 bases). Trimming stripped 0 bases from V and 1 base from J, with 11 bases between. CDR3 size: 15 residues. Germline-derived CDR1 and CDR2 are SGHRS and YFSETQ.

CDR3 amino acids: CASSLHGGPYEQYF. CDR3 bases: TGTGCCAGCAGCTTGCATGGTGGGCCCTACGAGCAGTACTTC. The chain couples TRBV11-2 to TRBJ2-7; D remains unclear. Germline CDR1 is SGHAT and CDR2 is FQNNGV. This CDR3 contains 14 residues. V was shortened by 3 bases and J by 2 bases, with 11 bases between the two germline ends.

This clone was found a few times. The V and J genes are TRBV4-2 and TRBJ2-5; D unclear. The DNA end favors TRBJ2-7, so the J call may be wrong. The CDR3 totals 15 residues. CDR1 LGHNA and CDR2 YNFKEQ come from the germline V gene. CDR3 region: CASSQDGERSYEQYF. CDR3 in DNA: TGTGCCAGCAGCCAAGACGGAGAGAGGTCCTACGAGCAGTACTTC.

This chain connects TRBV5-1 to TRBJ2-7, with D possibly matching TRBD2 (7 bases). The CDR3 consists of 13 residues. The V and J ends lost 4 bases and 7 bases respectively, with 15 bases between them. From germline, CDR1 is SGHRS and CDR2 YFSETQ. The CDR3 protein is CASSPARGGEQYF. CDR3 sequence (DNA): TGCGCCAGCAGCCCCGCAAGGGGGGGTGAGCAGTACTTC.

The chain uses TRBV6-1 and TRBJ1-5; D not certain. The CDR3 is 15 amino acids. Germline CDR1 and CDR2: MNHNS and SASEGT. Trimming shortened V by 6 bases and J by 2 bases, and 14 bases separated the two germline ends. The CDR3 here is CASSLTPGGNQPQHF. The CDR3 region has the DNA TGTGCCAGCAGCCTTACACCGGGTGGCAATCAGCCCCAGCATTTT.

V is TRBV5-1 and J is TRBJ1-1, with D hard to call. The CDR3 is made up of 13 amino acids. V was shortened by 0 bases and J by 6 bases, with 9 bases between the two germline ends. Germline-derived CDR1 and CDR2 are SGHRS and YFSETQ. In DNA form, the CDR3 reads TGCGCCAGCAGCTTGGCCCAGATGGCTGAAGCTTTCTTT. Translating it yields CASSLAQMAEAFF.

This chain links TRBV19 with TRBJ1-6; 7 bases fit TRBD1. V lost 1 base, J lost 0 bases, and 9 bases stayed unmatched. CDR1 and CDR2 from the germline V gene are LNHDA and SQIVND (reference sequence). The CDR3 length is 19 residues. As DNA, the CDR3 is TGTGCCAGTAGTATAGTTGCAGTCAGGGACAGCTCCTATAATTCACCCCTCCACTTT. Its translation: CASSIVAVRDSSYNSPLHF.

The J gene is TRBJ1-6, the V gene TRBV25-1; D gene uncertain. Trimming shortened V by 3 bases and J by 6 bases, and 9 bases separated the two germline ends. Germline CDR1 MGHDK, CDR2 SYGVNS. The CDR3 is 14 residues long. CDR3 coding DNA: TGTGCCAGCAGTGATCGGTCGGGTAATTCACCCCTCCACTTT. It encodes CASSDRSGNSPLHF.

The chain links TRBV7-9 to TRBJ1-2; tentatively, D is TRBD1 (5 bases). The CDR3 covers 14 residues. V lost 4 bases and J lost 10, with 19 bases in between. The germline gives CDR1 SEHNR, CDR2 FQNEAQ (reference sequence). The CDR3 reads CASSSSGGSLDYTF. In DNA form, the CDR3 reads TGTGCCAGCAGCTCCTCTGGGGGGTCCCTTGACTACACCTTC.

The chain is built from TRBV6-5 and TRBJ1-2, with no clear D. This CDR3 comprises 14 residues. Looked up from germline, CDR1 is MNHEY and CDR2 is SVGAGI. V lost 0 bases to trimming and J lost 1 base, with 6 bases between them. The CDR3 DNA is TGTGCCAGCAGTTACTCGTACGGTAACTATGGCTACACCTTC. This sequence encodes CASSYSYGNYGYTF.

The CDR3 coding sequence is TGTGCCAGCAGACCGGACCGGGACAGCTCCTACGAGCAGTACTTC. Protein product: CASRPDRDSSYEQYF. The chain joins TRBV6-5 to TRBJ2-5; 7 bases line up with TRBD1. The J call may be faulty, since TRBJ2-7 better matches the DNA end. This CDR3 region has 15 residues. Germline V gene lookup returns CDR1 MNHEY and CDR2 SVGAGI.

The V gene is TRBV6-1, the J gene TRBJ2-7, with D perhaps matching TRBD2 (5 bases). Looked up from germline, CDR1 is MNHNS and CDR2 is SASEGT. V lost 2 bases, J lost 4 bases, and 18 bases lay in between. The CDR3 is made up of 16 amino acids. This CDR3 is CASSERSGFEFYEQYF. CDR3 DNA sequence: TGTGCCAGCAGTGAACGGTCGGGATTCGAGTTTTACGAGCAGTACTTC.

This chain links TRBV5-1 with TRBJ2-1, with D perhaps TRBD1 (6 bases). Trimming removed 4 bases at V and 12 bases at J, with 20 bases between. The CDR3 length is 14 residues. Per germline, CDR1 SGHRS and CDR2 YFSETQ. CDR3 DNA sequence: TGCGCCAGCAGCGAAACAGGGACGGTGATAGTGCAGTTCTTC. Encoded protein: CASSETGTVIVQFF.